A single sample gave rise to the 23 T cell receptor beta chains below, sequenced in a study of Tregs in tolerant kidney transplant recipients. Method: immunoSEQ multiplex PCR; TCRdb's copy keeps in-frame clones and lacks some. The sample has about 110,000 clones, 90% seen once. Sequencing used CD4+ T cells from blood, obtained before the transplant. These receptors were obtained from a human donor who received a combined kidney and bone marrow transplant.

The chain couples TRBV7-9 to TRBJ1-6, with D uncertain. Trimming took 3 bases from V and 7 from J, leaving 13 bases between them. Germline loops: CDR1 SEHNR, CDR2 FQNEAQ (reference sequence). The CDR3 runs 15 residues. CDR3 region: CASSFEAVQNSPLHF. DNA for the CDR3: TGTGCCAGCAGCTTTGAGGCGGTGCAAAATTCACCCCTCCACTTT.

The J gene is TRBJ2-5, the V gene TRBV4-1; D remains ambiguous. The germline CDR1 and CDR2 sequences are MGHRA and YSYEKL. This CDR3 region has 16 residues. Deletions cut 4 bases from V and 4 bases from J, with 19 bases between. CDR3 protein: CASSPLGTGDPETQYF. The CDR3 DNA follows: TGCGCCAGCAGCCCCCTTGGCACCGGAGATCCAGAGACCCAGTACTTC.

For the CDR3, the DNA is TGTGCCAGCTCTGGACTAGCGGGGTACCAAGAGACCCAGTACTTC. Translating it yields CASSGLAGYQETQYF. V and J are TRBV2 and TRBJ2-5; 12 nucleotides agree with TRBD2. CDR3 size: 15 residues. V was clipped by 8 bases and J by 0 bases; unmatched bases: 4. The germline gives CDR1 SNHLY, CDR2 FYNNEI.

This clone was seen once. This rearrangement joins TRBV5-1 to TRBJ1-1, with D maybe TRBD1 (5 bases). The V end lost 3 bases, the J end lost 7 bases, and 10 bases lay between the germline ends. Germline CDR1 SGHRS, CDR2 YFSETQ. The CDR3 extends over 12 amino acids. CDR3 sequence: CASSSSGGEAFF. The CDR3 DNA reads as TGCGCCAGCAGCTCGTCGGGGGGTGAAGCTTTCTTT.

The J gene is TRBJ1-1, the V gene TRBV4-3; D is unclear. The CDR3 length is 18 residues. Trimming shortened V by 0 bases and J by 3 bases, and 20 bases separated the two germline ends. CDR1 and CDR2 from the germline V gene are LGHNA and YSLEER. This CDR3 is CASSQDSRQIKPYTEAFF. The DNA of the CDR3 is TGCGCCAGCAGCCAAGATTCTAGGCAGATCAAACCTTACACTGAAGCTTTCTTT.

The genes are TRBV28 and TRBJ2-3; 10 bases are a match to TRBD2. CDR3 length: 18 amino acids. CDR1 and CDR2 from the germline V gene are MDHEN and SYDVKM. V dropped 5 bases and J dropped 10; count of bases not matched to a gene: 21. The CDR3 protein is CASSLESRASGGRVAQYF. CDR3 DNA sequence: TGTGCCAGCAGTCTAGAGTCCAGGGCTAGCGGGGGTCGGGTGGCGCAGTATTTT.

The genes are TRBV27 and TRBJ1-1; no clear D gene. The CDR3 is 13 residues long. The V end lost 8 bases, the J end lost 1 base, and 11 bases lay between the germline ends. Per the germline V gene, CDR1 is MNHEY and CDR2 is SMNVEV (reference sequence). In DNA, the CDR3 is TGTGCCAGCCAAGAACGGAGGAACACTGAAGCTTTCTTT. Amino acids: CASQERRNTEAFF.

CDR3: CASSYTGLYNEQFF. The CDR3 DNA follows: TGTGCCAGCAGTTATACGGGACTCTACAATGAGCAGTTCTTC. This chain connects TRBV6-7 to TRBJ2-1, with D perhaps TRBD2 (6 bases). TRBV6-7 is treated as an ORF (open reading frame) with a function not yet certain. The CDR3 contains 14 residues. V gave up 3 bases and J gave up 3 bases, with 9 bases separating them.

This chain joins TRBV19 and TRBJ1-2; 8 bases align to TRBD1. Germline values: CDR1 LNHDA, CDR2 SQIVND (reference sequence). V lost 7 bases and J lost 4; bases outside the gene matches: 8. The length of the CDR3 is 14 residues. The CDR3 sequence: CASTDRTGSYGYTF. The CDR3 DNA reads as TGTGCCAGTACCGACCGGACAGGGAGCTATGGCTACACCTTC.

The chain couples TRBV28 to TRBJ2-1, with 9 bases lining up with TRBD2. Germline V gene sequence: CDR1 MDHEN, CDR2 SYDVKM. There are 14 residues in the CDR3. V shed 3 bases and J 8 bases; nucleotides not matched to a gene: 5. CDR3 sequence: CASSFLLAGYEQFF. CDR3 bases: TGTGCCAGCAGTTTCCTCCTAGCGGGATATGAGCAGTTCTTC.

This chain uses TRBV11-2 with TRBJ2-1, with D possibly TRBD2 on 5 matching bases. Trimming pared 6 bases from V and 10 bases from J, leaving 13 bases between. There are 12 residues in the CDR3. In germline, CDR1 is SGHAT, CDR2 FQNNGV. The CDR3 bases are TGTGCCAGCAGGGCGTTTGGAGGCGAGCAGTTCTTC. This sequence encodes CASRAFGGEQFF.

The V and J genes are TRBV5-1 and TRBJ2-1, with 12 bases matching TRBD2. CDR1 and CDR2 from the germline V gene are SGHRS and YFSETQ. This CDR3 has 17 amino acids. V gave up 0 bases and J gave up 7 bases; unmatched junction bases: 8. The CDR3 coding sequence is TGCGCCAGCAGCTTGGCGAGCGGGACTAGCGGGCGGAATGAGCAGTTCTTC. Translation: CASSLASGTSGRNEQFF.

The CDR3 sequence: CASSPFDQGSGNSPLHF. The CDR3 DNA reads TGTGCCAGCTCACCATTTGATCAGGGTTCTGGCAATTCACCCCTCCACTTT. V usage is TRBV18 and J usage is TRBJ1-6; a possible D gene is TRBD1 (5 bases). This CDR3 region has 17 residues. In germline, CDR1 is KGHSH, CDR2 LQKENI. The V end was cut by 2 bases, the J end by 7 bases, with 18 bases between.

The chain uses TRBV6-1 and TRBJ1-5; 7 bases align to TRBD1. The CDR3 is made up of 12 amino acids. Germline assignment: CDR1 MNHNS and CDR2 SASEGT. The junction had 6 bases not matched to a gene; V was cut back by 0 bases and J by 16 bases. Here the CDR3 DNA reads TGTGCCAGCAGTGAAGCCAGGGGGTTCCCACATTTT. This codes for CASSEARGFPHF.

The chain has TRBV18 and TRBJ1-4; D not resolved. V was clipped by 1 base and J by 0 bases, with 9 bases between them. The CDR3 is 16 amino acids. Germline loops: CDR1 KGHSH, CDR2 LQKENI. The CDR3 region is CASSPRGVTTNEKLFF. The CDR3 region has the DNA TGTGCCAGCTCACCACGGGGAGTGACAACTAATGAAAAACTGTTTTTT.

The V and J genes are TRBV13 and TRBJ2-4; tentative D call: TRBD2 (6 bases). Germline V gene sequence: CDR1 PRHDT, CDR2 FYEKMQ (reference sequence). The CDR3 has 15 residues. V was cut by 5 bases and J by 10 bases, with 21 bases left in between. The CDR3 spells CASSPAGKRREIQYF. As DNA, the CDR3 is TGTGCCAGCAGCCCGGCGGGGAAAAGACGGGAAATTCAGTACTTC.

The chain employs TRBV5-1 and TRBJ1-5; D perhaps matches TRBD1 (6 bases). This CDR3 has 14 amino acids. Deletions cut 8 bases from V and 3 bases from J, with 15 bases between. Germline V gene data show CDR1 as SGHRS and CDR2 as YFSETQ. CDR3 residues: CASSPQGPNQPQHF. The CDR3 region has the DNA TGCGCCAGTAGCCCCCAGGGGCCCAATCAGCCCCAGCATTTT.

The chain combines TRBV9 with TRBJ2-6, with 8 bases aligning to TRBD2. The CDR3 is 21 residues long. J was trimmed by 2 bases and V by 3 bases; bases with no gene match: 19. Germline V gene data show CDR1 as SGDLS and CDR2 as YYNGEE. Here the CDR3 reads CASSASGSSGRPAAGANVLTF. The CDR3, as DNA: TGTGCCAGCAGCGCCAGTGGGTCGAGCGGGAGACCGGCTGCTGGGGCCAACGTCCTGACTTTC.

This chain uses TRBV28 with TRBJ1-2; 9 bases agree with TRBD1. V dropped 6 bases and J dropped 7; count of bases not matched to a gene: 6. CDR1 and CDR2 (germline): MDHEN, SYDVKM. The CDR3 spans 13 residues. Here the CDR3 reads CASSPWTGAGYTF. The CDR3 nucleotides are TGTGCCAGCAGCCCTTGGACAGGGGCTGGCTACACCTTC.

This chain uses TRBV5-4 with TRBJ1-1, with 7 positions matching TRBD1. J was trimmed by 4 bases and V by 2 bases; bases with no gene match: 5. The CDR3 runs to 14 residues. Germline CDR1 reads SGHNT; CDR2 reads YYREEE (reference sequence). CDR3 in amino acids: CASSFDREATEAFF. The DNA of the CDR3 is TGTGCCAGCAGCTTTGACAGGGAGGCCACTGAAGCTTTCTTT.

The V gene is TRBV2, the J gene TRBJ2-5, with D maybe TRBD2 (5 bases). Trimming shortened V by 5 bases and J by 1 base, and 14 bases separated the two germline ends. There are 15 residues in the CDR3. From germline, CDR1 is SNHLY and CDR2 FYNNEI. The CDR3 DNA reads TGTGCCAGCAGTCTTACCCGGGGAGTCCAAGAGACCCAGTACTTC. Encoded protein: CASSLTRGVQETQYF.

The chain has TRBV15 and TRBJ1-4; D call uncertain. Germline lookup yields CDR1 LNHNV and CDR2 YYDKDF (reference sequence). This CDR3 has 16 amino acids. Trimming removed 4 bases from V and 8 bases from J, with 20 bases in between. CDR3 loop: CATSIPTTTLPEKLFF. The CDR3 DNA reads TGTGCCACCAGCATCCCAACGACTACTTTGCCGGAAAAACTGTTTTTT.

The chain is built from TRBV6-1 and TRBJ1-6; no clear D gene. V gave up 3 bases and J gave up 9 bases, with 12 bases separating them. This CDR3 has 14 amino acids. Germline-derived CDR1 and CDR2 are MNHNS and SASEGT. The CDR3 here is CASSDGRTGSPLHF. The CDR3 bases are TGTGCCAGCAGTGACGGGAGGACTGGTTCACCCCTCCACTTT.